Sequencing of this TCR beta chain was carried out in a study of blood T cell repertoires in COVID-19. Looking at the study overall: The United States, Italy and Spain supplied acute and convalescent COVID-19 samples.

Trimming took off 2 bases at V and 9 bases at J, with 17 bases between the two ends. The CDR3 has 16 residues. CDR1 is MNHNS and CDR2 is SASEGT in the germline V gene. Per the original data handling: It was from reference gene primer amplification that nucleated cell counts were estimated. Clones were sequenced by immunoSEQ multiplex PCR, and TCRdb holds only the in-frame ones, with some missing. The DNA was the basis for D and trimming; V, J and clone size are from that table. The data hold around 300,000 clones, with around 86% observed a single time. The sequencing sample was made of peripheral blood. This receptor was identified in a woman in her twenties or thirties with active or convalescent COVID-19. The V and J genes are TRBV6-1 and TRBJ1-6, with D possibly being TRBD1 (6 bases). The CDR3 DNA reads TGTGCCAGCAGTGAACTGGGGGCGGCCAGGAGTTCACCCCTCCACTTT. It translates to CASSELGAARSSPLHF.